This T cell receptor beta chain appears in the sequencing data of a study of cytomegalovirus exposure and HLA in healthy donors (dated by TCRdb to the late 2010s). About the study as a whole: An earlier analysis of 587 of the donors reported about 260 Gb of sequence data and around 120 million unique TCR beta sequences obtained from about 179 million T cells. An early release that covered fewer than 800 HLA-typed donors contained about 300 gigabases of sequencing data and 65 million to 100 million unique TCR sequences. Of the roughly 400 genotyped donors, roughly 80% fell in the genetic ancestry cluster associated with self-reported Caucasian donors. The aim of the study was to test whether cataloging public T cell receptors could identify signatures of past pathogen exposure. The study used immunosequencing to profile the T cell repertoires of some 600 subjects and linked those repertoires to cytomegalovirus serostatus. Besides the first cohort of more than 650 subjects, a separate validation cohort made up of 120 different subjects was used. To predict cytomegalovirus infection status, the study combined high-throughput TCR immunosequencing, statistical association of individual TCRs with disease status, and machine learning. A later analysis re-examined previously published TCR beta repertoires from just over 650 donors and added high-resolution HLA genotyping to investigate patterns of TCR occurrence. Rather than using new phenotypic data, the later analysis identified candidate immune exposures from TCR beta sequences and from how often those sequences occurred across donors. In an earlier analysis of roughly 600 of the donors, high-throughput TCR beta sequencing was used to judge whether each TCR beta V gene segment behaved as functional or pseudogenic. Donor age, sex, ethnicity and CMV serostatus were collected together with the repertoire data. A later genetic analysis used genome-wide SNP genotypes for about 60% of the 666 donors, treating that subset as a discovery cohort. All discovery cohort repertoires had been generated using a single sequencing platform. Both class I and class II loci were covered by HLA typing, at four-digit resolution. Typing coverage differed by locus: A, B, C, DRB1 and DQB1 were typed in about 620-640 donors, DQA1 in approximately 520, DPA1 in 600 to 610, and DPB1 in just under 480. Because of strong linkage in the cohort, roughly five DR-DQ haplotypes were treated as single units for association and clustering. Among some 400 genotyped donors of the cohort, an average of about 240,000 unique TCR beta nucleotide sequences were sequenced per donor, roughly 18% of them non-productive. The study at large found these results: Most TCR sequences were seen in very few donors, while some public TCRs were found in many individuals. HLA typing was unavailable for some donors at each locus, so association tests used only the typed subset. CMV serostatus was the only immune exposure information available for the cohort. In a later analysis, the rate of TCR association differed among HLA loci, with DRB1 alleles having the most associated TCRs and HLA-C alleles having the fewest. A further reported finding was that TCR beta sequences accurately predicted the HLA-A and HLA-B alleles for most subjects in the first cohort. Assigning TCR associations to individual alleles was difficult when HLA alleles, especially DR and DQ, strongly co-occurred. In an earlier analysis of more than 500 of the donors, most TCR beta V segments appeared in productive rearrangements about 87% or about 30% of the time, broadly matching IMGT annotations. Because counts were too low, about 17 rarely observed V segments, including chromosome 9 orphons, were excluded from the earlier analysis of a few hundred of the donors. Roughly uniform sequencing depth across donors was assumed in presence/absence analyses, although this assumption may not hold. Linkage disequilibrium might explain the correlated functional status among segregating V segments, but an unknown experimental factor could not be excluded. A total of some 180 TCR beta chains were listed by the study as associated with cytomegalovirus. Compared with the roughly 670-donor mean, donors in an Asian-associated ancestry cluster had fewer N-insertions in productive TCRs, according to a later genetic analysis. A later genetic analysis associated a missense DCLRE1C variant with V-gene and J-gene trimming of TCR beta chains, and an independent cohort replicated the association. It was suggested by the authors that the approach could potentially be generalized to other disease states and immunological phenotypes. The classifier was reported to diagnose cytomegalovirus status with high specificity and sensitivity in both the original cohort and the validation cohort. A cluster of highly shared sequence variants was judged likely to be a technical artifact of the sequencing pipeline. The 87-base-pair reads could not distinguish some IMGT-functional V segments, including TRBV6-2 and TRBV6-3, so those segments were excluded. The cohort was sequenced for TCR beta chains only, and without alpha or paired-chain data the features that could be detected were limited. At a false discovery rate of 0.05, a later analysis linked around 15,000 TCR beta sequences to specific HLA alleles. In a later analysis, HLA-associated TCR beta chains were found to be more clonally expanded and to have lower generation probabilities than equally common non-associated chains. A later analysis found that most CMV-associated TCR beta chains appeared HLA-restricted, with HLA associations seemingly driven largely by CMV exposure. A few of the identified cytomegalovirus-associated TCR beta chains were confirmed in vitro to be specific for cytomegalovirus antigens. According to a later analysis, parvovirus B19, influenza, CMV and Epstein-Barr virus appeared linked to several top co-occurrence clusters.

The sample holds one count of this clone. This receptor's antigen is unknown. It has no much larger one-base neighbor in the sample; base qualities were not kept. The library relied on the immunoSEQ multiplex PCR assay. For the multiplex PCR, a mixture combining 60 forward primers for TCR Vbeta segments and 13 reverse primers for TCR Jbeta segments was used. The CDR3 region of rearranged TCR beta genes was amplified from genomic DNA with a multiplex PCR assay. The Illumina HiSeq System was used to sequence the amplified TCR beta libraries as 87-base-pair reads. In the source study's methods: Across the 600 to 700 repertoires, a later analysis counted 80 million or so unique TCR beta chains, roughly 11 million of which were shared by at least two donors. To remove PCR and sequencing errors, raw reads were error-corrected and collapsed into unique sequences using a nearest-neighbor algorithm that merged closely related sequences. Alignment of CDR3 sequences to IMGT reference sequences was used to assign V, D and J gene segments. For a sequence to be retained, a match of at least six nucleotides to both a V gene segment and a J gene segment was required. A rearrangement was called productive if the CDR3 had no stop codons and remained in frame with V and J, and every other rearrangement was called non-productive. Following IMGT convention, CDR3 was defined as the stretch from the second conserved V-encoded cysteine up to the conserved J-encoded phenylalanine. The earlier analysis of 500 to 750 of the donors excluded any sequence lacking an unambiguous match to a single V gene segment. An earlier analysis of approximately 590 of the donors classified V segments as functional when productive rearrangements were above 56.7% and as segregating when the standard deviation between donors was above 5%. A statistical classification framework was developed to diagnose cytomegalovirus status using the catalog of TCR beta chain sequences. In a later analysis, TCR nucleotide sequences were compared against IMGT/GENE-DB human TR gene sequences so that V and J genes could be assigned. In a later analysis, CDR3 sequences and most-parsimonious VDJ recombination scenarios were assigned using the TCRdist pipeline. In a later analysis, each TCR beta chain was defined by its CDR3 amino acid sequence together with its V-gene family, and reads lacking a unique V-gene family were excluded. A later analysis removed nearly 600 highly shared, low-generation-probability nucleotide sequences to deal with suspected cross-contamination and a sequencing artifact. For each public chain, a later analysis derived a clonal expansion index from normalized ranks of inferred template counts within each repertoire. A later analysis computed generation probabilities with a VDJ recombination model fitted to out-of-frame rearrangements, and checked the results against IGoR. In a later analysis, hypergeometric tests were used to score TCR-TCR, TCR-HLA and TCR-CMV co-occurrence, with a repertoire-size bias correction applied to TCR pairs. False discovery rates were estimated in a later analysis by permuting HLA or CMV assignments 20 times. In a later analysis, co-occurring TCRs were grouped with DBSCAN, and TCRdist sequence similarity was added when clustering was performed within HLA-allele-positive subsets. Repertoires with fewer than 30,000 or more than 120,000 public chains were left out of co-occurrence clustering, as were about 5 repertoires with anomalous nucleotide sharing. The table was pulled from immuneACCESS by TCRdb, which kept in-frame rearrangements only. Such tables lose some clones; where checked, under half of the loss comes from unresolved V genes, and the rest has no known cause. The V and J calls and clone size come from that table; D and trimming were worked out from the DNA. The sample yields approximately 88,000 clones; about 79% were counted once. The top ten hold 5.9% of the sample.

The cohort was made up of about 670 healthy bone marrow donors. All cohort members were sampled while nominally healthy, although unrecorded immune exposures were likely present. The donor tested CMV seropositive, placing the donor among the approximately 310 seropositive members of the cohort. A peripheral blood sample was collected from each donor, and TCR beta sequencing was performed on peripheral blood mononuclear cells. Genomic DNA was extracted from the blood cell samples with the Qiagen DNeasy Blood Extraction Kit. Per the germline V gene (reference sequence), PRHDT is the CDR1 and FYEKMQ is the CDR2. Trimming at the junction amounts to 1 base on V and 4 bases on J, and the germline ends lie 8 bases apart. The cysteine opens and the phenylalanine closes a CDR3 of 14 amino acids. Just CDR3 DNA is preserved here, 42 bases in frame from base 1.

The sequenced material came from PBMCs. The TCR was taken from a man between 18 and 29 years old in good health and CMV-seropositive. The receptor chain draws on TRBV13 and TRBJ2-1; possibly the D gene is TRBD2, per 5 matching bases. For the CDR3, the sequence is CASSLAGRYNEQFF. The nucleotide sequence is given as TGTGCCAGCAGCTTAGCTGGGAGATACAATGAGCAGTTCTTC.